Sequencing of this T cell receptor (beta chain) was carried out in a study of patients and donors after allogeneic stem cell transplantation. Trimming removed 6 bases from V and 6 bases from J; junction bases left unmatched: 4. The CDR3 runs 12 residues. Per germline, CDR1 KGHSH and CDR2 LQKENI. Via MiXCR, TCRdb re-called the RT-PCR reads, giving one row per CDR3 protein. The sample lists 57,000 or so distinct CDR3 sequences; 10% to 15% were seen once. Sequencing was performed on blood, either unsorted or a sorted T cell fraction (not recorded which). The clonotype originates from a human donor who was either an allogeneic HSCT recipient or a stem cell or donor lymphocyte infusion donor (not recorded which). It is not recorded whose cells these are; they may come from a transplant donor. The chain carries TRBV18 and TRBJ1-2; 7 bases match TRBD1. The CDR3 reads CASSRDRDGYTF. The CDR3 DNA follows: TGTGCCAGCTCGCGTGACAGGGATGGCTACACCTTC.